This T cell receptor (beta chain) was recovered during a study of kidney transplant recipient with SARS-CoV-2 infection (dated by TCRdb to about 2021). The time point label here, explained by the study, means: pre-pandemic baseline sample and day 111 after first positive SARS-CoV-2 test. Only a few counts were recorded for this clonotype. Its antigen is currently not known. Per-base qualities were not stored, and no clone one base away is much larger. There are 14 amino acids in the CDR3, from cysteine to phenylalanine inclusive. CDR3 DNA is the only sequence kept; it has 42 bases, read in frame from the first base. V lost 4 bases and J lost 3 bases; the stretch between them is 10 bases long. The run used an Illumina MiSeq. Profiling of the peripheral T cell repertoire was carried out for human TCRbeta genes. As for the authors' bioinformatics: To account for variability over time, differences in clonotype abundance were tested using beta-binomial modelling. Clonotypes that had expanded were screened against the ImmuneCODE reference database of SARS-CoV-2-associated TCRs and mapped onto regions of the viral genome. Further repertoire analyses covered TRBV gene usage, CDR3 length, CDR3 amino acid overlap between time points, clonotype abundance distributions and Jaccard similarity. TCRdb reran the public reads through fastp at Q25 and MiXCR, keeping productive beta chains. Identical CDR3 proteins give one entry, which carries the most common genes and DNA. The V and J calls, along with clone size, are taken from TCRdb and not from the paper's own processing. Present in this sample are roughly 230,000 distinct CDR3 sequences, about 30% of which were seen just once. Roughly 7.3% of the sample goes to the ten largest clones.

The sequence was obtained from a male patient aged 25-45 years who had COVID-19 and was a kidney transplant recipient. Once a transplant has taken place, some T cells may be donor derived. The V gene is TRBV12-3 or TRBV12-4 and the J gene is TRBJ2-1; the D gene identity is not certain. This sample comprised a blood sample, obtained at baseline and between days 110 and 120 from a kidney transplant recipient. For the CDR3, the sequence is CASSSPPNYNEQFF. Read as DNA, the sequence is TGTGCCAGCAGTTCACCACCTAACTACAATGAGCAGTTCTTC.